The 25 T cell receptor beta chains below come from one sample, sequenced in a study of T cell repertoires in cytomegalovirus infection (dated by TCRdb to between 2017 and 2020). Instrument used: Illumina HiSeq 1500. The public reads were reanalyzed by TCRdb: fastp trimming at Q25, MiXCR alignment, in-frame beta chains only. Each entry merges the rows of one CDR3 protein and shows their most common DNA and genes. This sample comprises 350,000 to 400,000 distinct CDR3 sequences, about 35% of them detected only once. The ten largest clonotypes hold approximately 15% of the sample. The treatment or condition label for this specimen denotes: in vitro stimulation with specific CMV peptide epitopes to enrich CMV-specific T cells. These receptors' antigens are unknown. Material: cultured PBMCs, obtained from culture after CMV antigen stimulation. These TCRs come from a human donor in good health (CMV status not recorded). Some clones in this sample may be carry-over from other donors' samples.

V usage is TRBV6-6 and J usage is TRBJ1-5, with D tentatively TRBD1 (5 bases). The CDR3 loop spans 15 amino acids. The germline V and J ends were trimmed by 4 bases and 6 bases, with 16 bases remaining between them. Germline CDR1 MNHNY, CDR2 SVGAGI (reference sequence). CDR3 sequence reads: CASSSHRGVVQPQHF. CDR3 DNA sequence: TGTGCCAGCAGTTCCCACCGGGGGGTAGTTCAGCCCCAGCATTTT.

The chain uses TRBV7-2 and TRBJ1-5, with a possible D match to TRBD1 (6 bases). Between the trimmed V and J ends, which lost 5 bases and 5 bases, there was a span of 13 bases. Germline V gene sequence: CDR1 SGHTA, CDR2 FQGNSA. The CDR3 is 14 residues long. CDR3 region: CASSRDILDQPQHF. The DNA of the CDR3 is TGTGCCAGCAGCCGGGACATTTTAGATCAGCCCCAGCATTTT.

This clonotype was picked up a small number of times. V gene TRBV4-3 combines with J gene TRBJ1-3, with D tentatively TRBD1 (6 bases). Germline CDR1 and CDR2: LGHNA and YSLEER. The length of the CDR3 is 15 residues. V lost 0 bases and J 4 bases, leaving 10 bases between the germline ends. CDR3 bases: TGCGCCAGCAGCCAAGAGGGGGCGATGGGAAACACCATATATTTT. Encoded protein: CASSQEGAMGNTIYF.

The V gene is TRBV7-6, the J gene TRBJ2-5; 9 bases agree with TRBD2. Germline-derived CDR1 and CDR2 are SGHVS and FNYEAQ. Trimming at V came to 0 bases and at J to 2 bases, leaving 13 bases not matched to a gene. The CDR3 runs to 19 residues. CDR3 in amino acids: CASSLALKGTSLQQETQYF. CDR3 nucleotides: TGTGCCAGCAGCTTAGCGCTAAAGGGGACTAGCCTCCAGCAAGAGACCCAGTACTTC. Full variable domain (remainder filled in from reference TRBV7-6 and TRBJ2-5): GAGVSQSPRYKVTKRGQDVALRCDPISGHVSLYWYRQALGQGPEFLTYFNYEAQQDKSGLPNDRFSAERPEGSISTLTIQRTEQRDSAMYRCASSLALKGTSLQQETQYFGPGTRLLVL.

This clonotype was seen only once. The rearrangement joins TRBV6-6 to TRBJ2-2, with D perhaps matching TRBD2 (6 bases). The CDR3 length is 12 residues. CDR1 is MNHNY, CDR2 SVGAGI, per germline (reference sequence). Between the trimmed V and J ends, which lost 6 bases and 8 bases, there was a span of 10 bases. The CDR3 DNA is TGTGCCAGCAGGGGCGGGGCTGGGGAGCTGTTTTTT. Its protein is CASRGGAGELFF.

This clonotype was observed a single time. The V gene is TRBV19, the J gene TRBJ2-3; D is unresolved. V dropped 10 bases and J dropped 5 bases, with 16 bases sitting between them. This CDR3 contains 13 residues. Germline CDR1 and CDR2: LNHDA and SQIVND (reference sequence). CDR3 coding DNA: TGTGCCACCTTGTCCGCTTCAAGAGATACGCAGTATTTT. Protein product: CATLSASRDTQYF.

The chain has TRBV15 and TRBJ1-1; 10 bases line up with TRBD1. The CDR3 has 16 amino acids. Trimming removed 5 bases from V and 7 bases from J; junction bases left unmatched: 13. Per the germline V gene, CDR1 is LNHNV and CDR2 is YYDKDF (reference sequence). CDR3: CATSGHPGQGLYEAFF. In nucleotides, the CDR3 is TGTGCCACCAGCGGACATCCGGGACAGGGGCTATATGAAGCTTTCTTT.

The rearrangement joins TRBV19 to TRBJ2-5; TRBD1 matches at 12 bases. There are 15 residues in the CDR3. Germline trimming cut 6 bases from V and 5 bases from J; bases unmatched to any gene: 7. CDR1 LNHDA and CDR2 SQIVND come from the germline V gene (reference sequence). The CDR3 spells CASRSRGQGAETQYF. The DNA of the CDR3 is TGTGCCAGTAGGTCGAGGGGACAGGGGGCTGAGACCCAGTACTTC.

This clonotype was seen a handful of times. This sequence joins TRBV4-1 and TRBJ2-7; 7 bases fit TRBD2. The CDR3 is 13 amino acids. Germline CDR1 reads MGHRA; CDR2 reads YSYEKL. The V gene end was trimmed by 2 bases and the J gene end by 3 bases; junction bases not matched to a gene: 1. CDR3 DNA sequence: TGCGCCAGCAGCCAAAGGGAGGGCTACGAGCAGTACGTC. Translated: CASSQREGYEQYV.

This clonotype turned up a few times. The V call is TRBV4-1, the J call TRBJ1-5; no clear D gene. Germline V gene data show CDR1 as MGHRA and CDR2 as YSYEKL. The CDR3 spans 16 residues. The V gene lost 0 bases and the J gene lost 0 bases, with 9 bases spanning the gap. CDR3 loop: CASSQDPFNSNQPQHF. In nucleotides, the CDR3 is TGCGCCAGCAGCCAAGATCCGTTCAATAGCAATCAGCCCCAGCATTTT.

CDR3 region: CASSYWSGREAGELFF. Written as DNA, the CDR3 is TGTGCCAGCAGTTACTGGAGCGGGAGGGAAGCCGGGGAGCTGTTTTTT. The chain has TRBV6-2 or TRBV6-3 and TRBJ2-2; 10 bases match TRBD2. Germline CDR1 reads MNHEY; CDR2 reads SVGEGT. This CDR3 has 16 amino acids. The ends lost 1 base at V and 6 bases at J; junction bases unmatched: 5.

This clonotype was detected a few times. This chain links TRBV7-2 with TRBJ2-2; 13 bases map to TRBD2. Germline CDR1 SGHTA, CDR2 FQGNSA. The CDR3 covers 18 residues. V shed 6 bases and J 7 bases; nucleotides not matched to a gene: 14. CDR3 sequence (DNA): TGTGCCAGCAGGCCAGTGCCGGGACTAGCGGGATCATTCGGGGAGCTGTTTTTT. This sequence encodes CASRPVPGLAGSFGELFF.

Ten or more counts support this clonotype. The V and J genes are TRBV6-2 or TRBV6-3 and TRBJ2-7; perhaps TRBD1 as D (5 bases). Germline CDR1 and CDR2: MNHEY and SVGEGT. The V and J ends lost 0 bases and 3 bases respectively, with 12 bases between them. The CDR3 covers 15 residues. In DNA, the CDR3 is TGTGCCAGCAGTTACTCGATCAGCAGGGTCTACGAGCAGTACTTC. Translation: CASSYSISRVYEQYF.

The chain recombines TRBV11-2 with TRBJ2-7, with 8 bases fitting TRBD2. CDR1 SGHAT and CDR2 FQNNGV come from the germline V gene. V shed 5 bases and J 6 bases; nucleotides not matched to a gene: 9. This CDR3 contains 14 residues. In DNA form, the CDR3 reads TGTGCCAGCAGCCAAACTAGCGGACGAGGCGAGCAGTACGTC. Translated: CASSQTSGRGEQYV.

Written as DNA, the CDR3 is TGTGCCAGCAGCTCCTCTTCGGGGTTTGGGTCACAGAATACGCAGTATTTT. Amino acids: CASSSSSGFGSQNTQYF. The chain carries TRBV11-2 and TRBJ2-3; possible D gene TRBD2, 5 bases. Trimming removed 4 bases at V and 7 bases at J, with 24 bases between. The germline gives CDR1 SGHAT, CDR2 FQNNGV. The CDR3 is 17 amino acids.

The CDR3 coding sequence is TGCAGTGCTAGAGCGTTGGACAGGGGAGGTCAGCCCCAGCATTTT. It codes for CSARALDRGGQPQHF. J is TRBJ1-5 and V is TRBV20-1, with 9 nucleotides matching TRBD1. The CDR3 is 15 residues long. Unmatched junction bases numbered 7, after V lost 1 base and J lost 6 bases. Germline-derived CDR1 and CDR2 are DFQATT and SNEGSKA (reference sequence).

This clonotype has only a few counts. CDR3 sequence: CASSPGTGVETQYF. The CDR3 coding sequence is TGTGCCAGCAGCCCCGGGACGGGAGTGGAGACCCAGTACTTC. The genes are TRBV6-1 and TRBJ2-5, with D maybe TRBD2 (6 bases). The CDR3 has 14 amino acids. The V and J ends lost 6 bases and 5 bases respectively, with 16 bases between them. The V gene's germline CDR1 is MNHNS and CDR2 SASEGT.

This clonotype was seen a single time. V gene TRBV29-1 combines with J gene TRBJ1-6; D is perhaps TRBD1 (5 bases). V lost 4 bases and J lost 10, with 20 bases in between. The CDR3 is 15 residues long. CDR1 is SQVTM, CDR2 ANQGSEA, per germline. CDR3: CSVVIGAGGGSPLHF. CDR3 nucleotide sequence: TGCAGCGTTGTGATTGGGGCCGGGGGAGGGTCACCCCTCCACTTT.

The rearrangement links TRBV28 to TRBJ1-5; D unclear. Germline CDR1 is MDHEN and CDR2 is SYDVKM. The V gene lost 5 bases and the J gene lost 5 bases, with 16 bases spanning the gap. CDR3 length: 15 residues. The CDR3 region is CASSLSWGFHQPQHF. For the CDR3, the DNA is TGTGCCAGCAGTCTTTCTTGGGGATTCCATCAGCCCCAGCATTTT.

This clonotype turned up a few times. This sequence joins TRBV7-8 and TRBJ1-2; D is unresolved. The CDR3 length is 15 residues. Germline loops: CDR1 SGHVS, CDR2 FQNEAQ. V lost 5 bases to trimming and J lost 2 bases, with 15 bases between them. CDR3 bases: TGTGCCAGCAGCCCCCCCCGGATTTTCAACTATGGCTACACCTTC. Protein product: CASSPPRIFNYGYTF.

Of note for this clonotype: This could be a read error, since a much larger clone is one nucleotide away. V gene TRBV7-2 combines with J gene TRBJ1-5, with a weak D call TRBD1 (5 bases). Germline CDR1 is SGHTA and CDR2 is FQGNSA. The CDR3 has 15 amino acids. The CDR3 region has the DNA TGTGCCGGCAGCTTCGGGGGATCCGGCAATCAGCCCCAGCATTTT. The encoded protein is CAGSFGGSGNQPQHF.

This clonotype was observed a few times. This chain uses TRBV7-3 with TRBJ2-1; TRBD2 matches 10 bases. CDR3 length: 15 amino acids. V gave up 5 bases and J gave up 4 bases; unmatched junction bases: 5. In germline, CDR1 is SGHTA, CDR2 FQGTGA. In DNA form, the CDR3 reads TGTGCCAGCAGCCCCCGACTAGCGGGTTACAATGAGCAGTTCTTC. This gives the protein CASSPRLAGYNEQFF. Filled out from reference TRBV7-3 and TRBJ2-1, the complete variable domain reads GAGVSQTPSNKVTEKGKYVELRCDPISGHTALYWYRQSLGQGPEFLIYFQGTGAADDSGLPNDRFFAVRPEGSVSTLKIQRTERGDSAVYLCASSPRLAGYNEQFFGPGTRLTVL.

This chain uses TRBV5-6 with TRBJ1-2; tentatively, D is TRBD1 (5 bases). V was cut by 0 bases and J by 5 bases, with 14 bases left in between. Germline V gene data show CDR1 as SGHDT and CDR2 as YYEEEE. This CDR3 has 15 amino acids. The CDR3 region has the DNA TGTGCCAGCAGCTTGGAGGTCTCGGGGCCTTATGGCTACACCTTC. This gives the protein CASSLEVSGPYGYTF.

The J gene is TRBJ2-5, the V gene TRBV7-9, with 10 bases that match TRBD2. Per germline, CDR1 SEHNR and CDR2 FQNEAQ (reference sequence). This CDR3 region has 16 residues. V was pared by 5 bases and J by 1 base, with 7 bases of the junction left unmatched. Here the CDR3 DNA reads TGTGCCAGCAGCCTGGGACTAGCGAAATCCCAAGAGACCCAGTACTTC. Protein product: CASSLGLAKSQETQYF.

There are a few counts of this clonotype. The V and J genes are TRBV7-8 and TRBJ2-3; 10 nucleotides agree with TRBD2. Trimming took 10 bases from V and 1 from J; bases not matched to a gene: 17. Germline loops: CDR1 SGHVS, CDR2 FQNEAQ. There are 18 residues in the CDR3. The CDR3 sequence is CANGGLAGEDFGTDTQYF. The CDR3 DNA reads TGTGCCAACGGTGGGCTAGCGGGAGAAGATTTCGGCACAGATACGCAGTATTTT.